Listed below are T cell receptor beta chains from one sample, sequenced in a study of prognosis after radiotherapy for stage I lung cancer. TCRdb ran MiXCR on the multiplex PCR reads and lists one entry per CDR3 protein. The data contain over 30,000 distinct CDR3 sequences, roughly 24% of them singletons. The material sequenced was PBMCs, taken before or after stereotactic body radiation therapy (not recorded which). The source of these receptors is a donor over 45 with non-small cell lung cancer. The CDR3 runs from the conserved cysteine through the conserved F or W. The D gene is left open where the match is weak. The listing skips clone size in some rows; elsewhere it reads once, few, many or a size class.

D gene: -; clone size: many; V gene: TRBV2; J gene: TRBJ1-4; CDR3 DNA: TGTGCCAGCAGTGAAGCTAGTGGGGCTTTTAATGAAAAACTGTTTTTT; CDR3 protein: CASSEASGAFNEKLFF
D gene: -; clone size: many; V gene: TRBV20-1; J gene: TRBJ1-1; CDR3 DNA: TGCAGTGTCATAGCAGGACTCTTGAACACTGAAGCTTTCTTT; CDR3 protein: CSVIAGLLNTEAFF
D gene: -; clone size: -; V gene: TRBV2; J gene: TRBJ2-1; CDR3 DNA: TGTGCCAGCAGTGACGGTCTTAGGAATGAGCAGTTCTTC; CDR3 protein: CASSDGLRNEQFF
D gene: TRBD1; clone size: many; V gene: TRBV19; J gene: TRBJ2-3; CDR3 DNA: TGTGCCAGTAGCCCCCGGGACAGAAGCACAGATACGCAGTATTTT; CDR3 protein: CASSPRDRSTDTQYF
D gene: -; clone size: many; V gene: TRBV10-3; J gene: TRBJ2-7; CDR3 DNA: TGTGCCATTAATGAGGGTTCCTACGAGCAGTACTTC; CDR3 protein: CAINEGSYEQYF
D gene: TRBD2; clone size: many; V gene: TRBV2; J gene: TRBJ2-3; CDR3 DNA: TGTGCCACCCACACCTTAGCGGGAGGGCCACAGTATTTT; CDR3 protein: CATHTLAGGPQYF
D gene: -; clone size: -; V gene: TRBV5-4; J gene: TRBJ2-5; CDR3 DNA: TGTGCCAGCAGCTTAAAACAGGGAGTCCAAGAGACCCAGTACTTC; CDR3 protein: CASSLKQGVQETQYF
D gene: -; clone size: many; V gene: TRBV20-1; J gene: TRBJ2-5; CDR3 DNA: TGCAGTGCTAGAGTCCCCAGGGCACGGCAAGAGACCCAGTACTTC; CDR3 protein: CSARVPRARQETQYF
D gene: -; clone size: many; V gene: TRBV18; J gene: TRBJ2-1; CDR3 DNA: TGTGCCAGCTCAGAGCCGAGGACCTCCTACAATGAGCAGTTCTTC; CDR3 protein: CASSEPRTSYNEQFF
D gene: -; clone size: many; V gene: TRBV30; J gene: TRBJ2-3; CDR3 DNA: TGTGCCTGGAGTATAGCGGAGGGGAGAGCAGATACGCAGTATTTT; CDR3 protein: CAWSIAEGRADTQYF
D gene: -; clone size: many; V gene: TRBV7-9; J gene: TRBJ1-1; CDR3 DNA: TGTGCCAGCAGCTTAGGCCCCACTGAAGCTTTCTTT; CDR3 protein: CASSLGPTEAFF
D gene: -; clone size: many; V gene: TRBV6-1; J gene: TRBJ2-7; CDR3 DNA: TGTGCCAGCAGTGAAAGCGGTGCCTACGAGCAGTACTTC; CDR3 protein: CASSESGAYEQYF
D gene: TRBD1; clone size: many; V gene: TRBV11-2; J gene: TRBJ2-1; CDR3 DNA: TGTGCCAGCAGCCAAAGGACAGGCCAATCACACTACAATGAGCAGTTCTTC; CDR3 protein: CASSQRTGQSHYNEQFF
D gene: TRBD2; clone size: medium-sized; V gene: TRBV20-1; J gene: TRBJ2-7; CDR3 DNA: TGCAGTGCCGCGGGAGGCCAAATCTACGAGCAGTACTTC; CDR3 protein: CSAAGGQIYEQYF
D gene: TRBD2; clone size: many; V gene: TRBV5-1; J gene: TRBJ2-1; CDR3 DNA: TGCGCCAGCAGCCAGGGACTAGCGGGATCAAATGAGCAGTTCTTC; CDR3 protein: CASSQGLAGSNEQFF
D gene: -; clone size: many; V gene: TRBV11-2; J gene: TRBJ2-1; CDR3 DNA: TGTGCCAGCAGTAGGGCTAGCTTTTTGAATGAGCAGTTCTTC; CDR3 protein: CASSRASFLNEQFF
D gene: -; clone size: many; V gene: TRBV6-1; J gene: TRBJ1-2; CDR3 DNA: TGTGCCAGCAGTAAGGGGTTACGTGGCTATGGCTACACCTTC; CDR3 protein: CASSKGLRGYGYTF
D gene: -; clone size: many; V gene: TRBV15; J gene: TRBJ1-5; CDR3 DNA: TGTGCCACCAGCAAGATGAATCAGCCCCAGCATTTT; CDR3 protein: CATSKMNQPQHF
D gene: -; clone size: many; V gene: TRBV18; J gene: TRBJ2-7; CDR3 DNA: TGTGCCAGCTCACCGCGGGACAGCCCCTACGAGCAGTACTTC; CDR3 protein: CASSPRDSPYEQYF
D gene: -; clone size: -; V gene: TRBV28; J gene: TRBJ1-5; CDR3 DNA: TGTGCCAGCAGAAGTTATGCCCTATATAGCAATCAGCCCCAGCATTTC; CDR3 protein: CASRSYALYSNQPQHF
D gene: TRBD2; clone size: -; V gene: TRBV20-1; J gene: TRBJ2-2; CDR3 DNA: TGCAGTGCTGGAGATGCAATGGCTAGCGGGTGGAACACCGGGGAGCTGTTTTTT; CDR3 protein: CSAGDAMASGWNTGELFF
D gene: -; clone size: -; V gene: TRBV12-3/TRBV12-4; J gene: TRBJ2-3; CDR3 DNA: TGTGCCAGCAGTCCTCCGGGCACAGTTATCACAGATACGCAGTATTTT; CDR3 protein: CASSPPGTVITDTQYF
D gene: -; clone size: many; V gene: TRBV7-9; J gene: TRBJ2-7; CDR3 DNA: TGTGCCAGCAGCTTAGGCTCCTACGAGCAGTACTTC; CDR3 protein: CASSLGSYEQYF
D gene: -; clone size: many; V gene: TRBV6-1; J gene: TRBJ1-1; CDR3 DNA: TGTGCCAGCAGTGAAAGGGGGTTGCATGAAGCTTTCTTT; CDR3 protein: CASSERGLHEAFF
D gene: -; clone size: medium-sized; V gene: TRBV5-1; J gene: TRBJ1-2; CDR3 DNA: TGCGCCAGCAGCTCGCCAGGAGGCTATGGCTACACCTTC; CDR3 protein: CASSSPGGYGYTF
D gene: -; clone size: medium-sized; V gene: TRBV5-1; J gene: TRBJ1-1; CDR3 DNA: TGCGCCAGCAGCTTGTCGGCAGGGGTGACTGAAGCTTTCTTT; CDR3 protein: CASSLSAGVTEAFF
D gene: -; clone size: many; V gene: TRBV6-1; J gene: TRBJ2-7; CDR3 DNA: TGTGCCAGCAGCTACGACACCAGAAGCTCCTACGAGCAGTACTTC; CDR3 protein: CASSYDTRSSYEQYF
D gene: TRBD1; clone size: many; V gene: TRBV20-1; J gene: TRBJ1-5; CDR3 DNA: TGCAGTGCTACTAACAGGGGACAGTATAGCAATCAGCCCCAGCATTTT; CDR3 protein: CSATNRGQYSNQPQHF